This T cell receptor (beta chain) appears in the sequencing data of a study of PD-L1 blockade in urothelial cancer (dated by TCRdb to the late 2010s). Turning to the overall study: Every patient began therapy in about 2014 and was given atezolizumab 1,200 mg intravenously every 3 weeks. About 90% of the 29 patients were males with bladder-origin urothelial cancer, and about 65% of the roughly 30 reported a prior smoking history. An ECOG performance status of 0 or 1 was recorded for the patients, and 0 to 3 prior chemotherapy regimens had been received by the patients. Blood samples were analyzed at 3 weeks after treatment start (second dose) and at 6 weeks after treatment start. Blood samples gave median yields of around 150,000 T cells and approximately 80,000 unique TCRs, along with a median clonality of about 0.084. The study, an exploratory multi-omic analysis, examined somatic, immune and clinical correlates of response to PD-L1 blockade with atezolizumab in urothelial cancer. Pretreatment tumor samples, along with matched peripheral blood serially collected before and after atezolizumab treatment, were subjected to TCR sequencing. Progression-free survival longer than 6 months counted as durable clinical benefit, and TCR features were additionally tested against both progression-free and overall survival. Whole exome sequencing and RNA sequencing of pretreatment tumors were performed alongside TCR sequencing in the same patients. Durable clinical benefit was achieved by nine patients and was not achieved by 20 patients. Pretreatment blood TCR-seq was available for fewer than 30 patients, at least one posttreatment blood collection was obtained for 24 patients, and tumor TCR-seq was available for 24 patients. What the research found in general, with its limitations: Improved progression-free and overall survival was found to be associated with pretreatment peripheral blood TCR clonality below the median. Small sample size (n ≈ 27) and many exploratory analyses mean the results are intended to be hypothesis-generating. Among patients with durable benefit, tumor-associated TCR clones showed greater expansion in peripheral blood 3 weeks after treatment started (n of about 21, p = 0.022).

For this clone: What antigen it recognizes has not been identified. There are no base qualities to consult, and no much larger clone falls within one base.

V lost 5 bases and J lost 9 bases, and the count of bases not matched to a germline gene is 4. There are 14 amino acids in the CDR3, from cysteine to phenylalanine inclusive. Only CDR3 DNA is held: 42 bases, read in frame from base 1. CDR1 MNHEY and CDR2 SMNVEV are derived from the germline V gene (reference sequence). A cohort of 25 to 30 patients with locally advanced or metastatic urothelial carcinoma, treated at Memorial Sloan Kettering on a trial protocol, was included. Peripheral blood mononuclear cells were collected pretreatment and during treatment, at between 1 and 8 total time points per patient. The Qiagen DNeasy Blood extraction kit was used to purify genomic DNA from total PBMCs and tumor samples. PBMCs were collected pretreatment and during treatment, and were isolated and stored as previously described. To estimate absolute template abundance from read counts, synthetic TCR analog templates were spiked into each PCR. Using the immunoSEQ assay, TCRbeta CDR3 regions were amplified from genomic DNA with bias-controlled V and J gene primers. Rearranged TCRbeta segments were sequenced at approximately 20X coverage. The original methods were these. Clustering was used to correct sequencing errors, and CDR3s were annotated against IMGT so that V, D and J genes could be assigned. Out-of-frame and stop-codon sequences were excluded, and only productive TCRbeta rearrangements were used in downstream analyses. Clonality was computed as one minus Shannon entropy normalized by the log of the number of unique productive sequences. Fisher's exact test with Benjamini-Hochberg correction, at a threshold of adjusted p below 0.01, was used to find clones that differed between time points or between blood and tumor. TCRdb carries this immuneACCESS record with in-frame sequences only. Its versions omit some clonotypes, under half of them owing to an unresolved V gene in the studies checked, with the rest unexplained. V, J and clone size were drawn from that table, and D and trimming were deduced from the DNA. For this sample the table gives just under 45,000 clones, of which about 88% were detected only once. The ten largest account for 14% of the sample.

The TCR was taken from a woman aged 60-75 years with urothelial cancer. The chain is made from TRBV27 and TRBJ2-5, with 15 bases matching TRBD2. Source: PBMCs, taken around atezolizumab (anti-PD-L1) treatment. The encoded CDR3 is CASSGTSGGTAQYF. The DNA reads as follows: TGTGCCAGCAGTGGGACTAGCGGGGGGACAGCCCAGTACTTC.